This T cell receptor beta chain was identified in a study of T cell repertoires in cytomegalovirus infection. Study in general: HLA-B-restricted CMV epitopes that are well studied were used alongside recently identified HLA-C-restricted ones. It was the public TCR beta signatures that indicated both CMV infection and matching HLA type.

CDR1 and CDR2 from the germline V gene are SNHLY and FYNNEI. The CDR3 is made up of 12 amino acids. This clonotype appeared a single time. Its specificity is unknown. Germline is not matched at one junction end, which may reflect a read error. Study outcomes and limitations: The study identified carriers of CMV plus the relevant HLA from cumulative public TCR beta family frequency. HLA-C-restricted CMV clonotypes gave the most frequent clonotype in two of eight donors.

TCRdb re-called the reads with MiXCR, one entry per CDR3 protein. The sample consists of roughly 920,000 distinct CDR3 sequences, approximately 31% of them appearing once. The source is a human donor in good health (CMV status not recorded). Some clones in this sample may be carry-over from other donors' samples. The V and J genes are TRBV2 and TRBJ1-2; D ambiguous. Sequences were derived from cultured CD8+ T cells from PBMCs, sampled from culture after CMV antigen stimulation. The CDR3 sequence is CVSRTDGYGYTF. The CDR3 coding sequence is TGTGTCAGCAGAACGGACGGATATGGCTACACCTTC.